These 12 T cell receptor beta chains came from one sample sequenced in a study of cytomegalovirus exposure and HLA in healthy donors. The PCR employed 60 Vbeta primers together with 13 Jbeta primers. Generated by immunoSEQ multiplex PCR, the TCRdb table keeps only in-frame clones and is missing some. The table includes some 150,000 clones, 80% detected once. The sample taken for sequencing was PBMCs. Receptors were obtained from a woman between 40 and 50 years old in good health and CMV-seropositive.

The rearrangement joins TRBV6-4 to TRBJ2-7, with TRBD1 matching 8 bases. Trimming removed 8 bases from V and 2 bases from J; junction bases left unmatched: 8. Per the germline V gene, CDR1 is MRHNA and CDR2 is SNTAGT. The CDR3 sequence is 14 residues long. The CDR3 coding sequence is TGTGCCAGCGGGGACAGGAGGATTGCCTACGAGCAGTACTTC. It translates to CASGDRRIAYEQYF.

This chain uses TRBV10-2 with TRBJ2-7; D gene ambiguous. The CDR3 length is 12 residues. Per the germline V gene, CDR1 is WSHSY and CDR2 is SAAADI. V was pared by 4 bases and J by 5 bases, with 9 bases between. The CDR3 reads CASSATSNEQYF. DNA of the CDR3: TGCGCCAGCAGTGCGACAAGCAACGAGCAGTACTTC.

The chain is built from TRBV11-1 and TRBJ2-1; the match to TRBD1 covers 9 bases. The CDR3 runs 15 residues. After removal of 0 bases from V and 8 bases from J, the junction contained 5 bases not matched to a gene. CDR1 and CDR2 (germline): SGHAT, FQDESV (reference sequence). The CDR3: CASSLAGTGHDEQFF. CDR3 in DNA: TGTGCCAGCAGCTTAGCCGGGACAGGGCACGATGAGCAGTTCTTC.

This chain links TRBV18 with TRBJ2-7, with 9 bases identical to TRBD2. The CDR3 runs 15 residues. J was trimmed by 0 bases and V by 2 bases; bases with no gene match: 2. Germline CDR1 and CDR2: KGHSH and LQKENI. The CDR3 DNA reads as TGTGCCAGCTCACCAGAGACTAGCGGCTCCTACGAGCAGTACTTC. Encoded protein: CASSPETSGSYEQYF. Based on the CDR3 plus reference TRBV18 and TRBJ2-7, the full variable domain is NAGVMQNPRHLVRRRGQEARLRCSPMKGHSHVYWYRQLPEEGLKFMVYLQKENIIDESGMPKERFSAEFPKEGPSILRIQQVVRGDSAAYFCASSPETSGSYEQYFGPGTRLTVT.

The CDR3 coding sequence is TGTGCCAGCAGCCATACACAAATACAAGAGACCCAGTACTTC. It encodes CASSHTQIQETQYF. This rearrangement joins TRBV11-2 to TRBJ2-5; the D is unclear. The CDR3 loop spans 14 amino acids. Germline-derived CDR1 and CDR2 are SGHAT and FQNNGV. Between the trimmed V and J ends, which lost 5 bases and 2 bases, there was a span of 12 bases.

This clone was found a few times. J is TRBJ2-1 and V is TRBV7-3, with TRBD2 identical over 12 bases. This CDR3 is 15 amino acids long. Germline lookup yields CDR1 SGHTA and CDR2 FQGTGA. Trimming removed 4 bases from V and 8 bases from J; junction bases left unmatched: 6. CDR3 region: CASSCLAGGLDEQFF. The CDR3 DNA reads TGTGCCAGCAGCTGCCTAGCGGGAGGGCTTGATGAGCAGTTCTTC.

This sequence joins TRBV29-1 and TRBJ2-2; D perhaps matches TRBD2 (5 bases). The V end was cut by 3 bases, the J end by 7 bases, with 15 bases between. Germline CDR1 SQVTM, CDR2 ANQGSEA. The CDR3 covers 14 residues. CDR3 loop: CSVDWTAEGGELFF. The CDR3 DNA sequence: TGCAGCGTTGATTGGACTGCTGAGGGCGGGGAGCTGTTTTTT.

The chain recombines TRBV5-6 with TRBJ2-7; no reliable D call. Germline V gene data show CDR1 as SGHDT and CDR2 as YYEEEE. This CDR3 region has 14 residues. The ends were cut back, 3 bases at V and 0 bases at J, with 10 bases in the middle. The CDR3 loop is CASSSDGASYEQYF. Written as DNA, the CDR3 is TGTGCCAGCAGCTCAGATGGAGCCTCCTACGAGCAGTACTTC.

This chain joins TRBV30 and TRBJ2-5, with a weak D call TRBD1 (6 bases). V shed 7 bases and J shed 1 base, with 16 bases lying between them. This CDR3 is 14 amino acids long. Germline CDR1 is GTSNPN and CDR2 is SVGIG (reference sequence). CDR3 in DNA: TGTGCCTTGGGGGCCGCAACCCTCCAAGAGACCCAGTACTTC. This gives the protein CALGAATLQETQYF. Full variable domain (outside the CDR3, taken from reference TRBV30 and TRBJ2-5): SQTIHQWPATLVQPVGSPLSLECTVEGTSNPNLYWYRQAAGRGLQLLFYSVGIGQISSEVPQNLSASRPQDRQFILSSKKLLLSDSGFYLCALGAATLQETQYFGPGTRLLVL.

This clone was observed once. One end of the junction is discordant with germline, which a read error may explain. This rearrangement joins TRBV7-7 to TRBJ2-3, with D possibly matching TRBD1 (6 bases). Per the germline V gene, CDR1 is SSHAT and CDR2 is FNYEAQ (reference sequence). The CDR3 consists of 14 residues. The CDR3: CASSLTGRTDTQYF. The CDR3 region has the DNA TGTGCTAGCAGCTTAACAGGGCGCACAGATACGCAGTATTTT.

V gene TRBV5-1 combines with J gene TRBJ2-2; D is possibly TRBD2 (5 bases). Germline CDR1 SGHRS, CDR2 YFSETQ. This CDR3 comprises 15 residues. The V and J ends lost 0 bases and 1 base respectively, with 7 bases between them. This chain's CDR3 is CASSLAGKNTGELFF. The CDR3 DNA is TGCGCCAGCAGCTTGGCCGGGAAGAACACCGGGGAGCTGTTTTTT.

Here the CDR3 reads CASSLGTSVEQFF. The CDR3 DNA sequence: TGTGCCAGCAGTTTAGGGACTAGCGTTGAGCAGTTCTTC. V gene TRBV27 combines with J gene TRBJ2-1; TRBD2 matches 10 bases. Trimming took 2 bases from V and 9 from J; bases not matched to a gene: 1. Germline CDR1 and CDR2: MNHEY and SMNVEV (reference sequence). This CDR3 spans 13 amino acids.